This T cell receptor beta chain is from a study of blood T cell repertoires in COVID-19 (dated by TCRdb to about 2020). Broadly, across the study: Samples covering the acute and convalescent phases of COVID-19 were provided by collaborators in the United States, Italy and Spain. Where HLA class I and class II types were available, the types were taken from metadata supplied by the sample provider, not from assay-based typing. Samples were obtained from the ongoing ImmuneRACE study (first 160 participants) and from over 1,000 subjects provided by 6 global collaborators. The prospective study material was composed of cDNA or gDNA derived from T cells, B-cell-depleted T cells, or PBMCs. Sample metadata almost always included a de-identified subject ID, COVID-19 status, age in years and sex. The repertoires were released in a freely available public database meant as a resource for research on the immune response to SARS-CoV-2. Deeply sampled blood TCRbeta repertoires from subjects exposed to, actively infected with, or recovered from COVID-19 were included in the dataset. Study-level results and caveats: Clinical and demographic metadata were provided uncurated, with the amount varying by source and participant.

The immunoSEQ Assay, a bias-controlled multiplex PCR, was used to amplify TCRbeta CDR3 regions from genomic DNA. In the authors' own workflow: Nucleated cell counts per sample were estimated from amplification of reference gene primers within the assay. Sequence reads were collapsed and filtered to measure the absolute abundance of every unique TCRbeta CDR3 rearrangement. For each sample, productive Simpson clonality was calculated by taking the square root of Simpson's diversity index across productive rearrangements. TCRdb obtained this table from immuneACCESS and retained in-frame rearrangements with V and J assigned. These tables miss some clones; where compared with another copy, unresolved V genes account for less than half of the shortfall, and the remainder is unexplained. The D gene and trimming were derived from the DNA, and the V and J assignments and clone size from that table. This sample comprises approximately 20,000 clones, over 60% of them detected only once. 9.5% to 15% of the sample rests with the top ten.

Each collaborating institution followed its own protocols to collect whole blood in K2EDTA tubes. For TCRbeta analysis, collaborators shipped samples as frozen whole blood, isolated PBMCs, or DNA extracted from either of those sample types. About this clone: This clone's antigen is unknown. No base quality information exists; no much larger clone differs at one position.

V lost 6 bases and J lost 14 bases; the stretch between them is 19 bases long. Per the germline V gene, LGHNT is the CDR1 and FRNRAP is the CDR2. The CDR3 goes from the cysteine to the phenylalanine over 12 residues. Only CDR3 DNA is held: 36 bases, read in frame from base 1. The sequence was obtained from a man in his sixties with active COVID-19. The source material was peripheral blood. The receptor chain draws on TRBV12-5 and TRBJ1-2; too little of a D gene remains to name it. The bases read TGTGCTAGTGGCAGTGGAATCCCGGCGGGGACCTTC. Translated, this is CASGSGIPAGTF. The entire variable domain, with the stretches around the CDR3 drawn from the reference TRBV12-5 and TRBJ1-2 proteins, is DARVTQTPRHKVTEMGQEVTMRCQPILGHNTVFWYRQTMMQGLELLAYFRNRAPLDDSGMPKDRFSAEMPDATLATLKIQPSEPRDSAVYFCASGSGIPAGTFGSGTRLTVV.